The entry below gives a single TCR beta chain sequence along with its context. Its antigen is still unknown. These data belong to a study of blood T cells in healthy people across ages. Sample-barcoded 5' priming and a J-beta primer mix drove a second PCR of 7 to 11 cycles. Every cDNA was tagged by a template-switch adaptor with 12 random nucleotides. TCRdb reprocessed the 5' RACE reads with MiXCR, giving one entry per CDR3 protein. The sample holds 600,000 to 850,000 distinct CDR3 sequences, 20% to 25% seen once. The CDR3 sequence is 15 residues long. V gave up 3 bases and J gave up 0 bases, with 12 bases separating them. CDR1 and CDR2 from the germline V gene are MDHEN and SYDVKM. Study-level findings and limits: Higher diversity, along with more naive CD4+ cells, distinguished long-lived donors from aged donors. No one knew whether donors had CMV, which possibly confounded expanded clonotype changes.

This same sample was also part of a study on T cells of mothers and their children.

The sequenced sample consisted of blood. This sequence joins TRBV28 and TRBJ2-7; D is undetermined. The source is a boy younger than 18 in good health. The CDR3 nucleotides are TGTGCCAGCAGTTTTCTGGGTTTGACCTCCTACGAGCAGTACTTC. It is translated as CASSFLGLTSYEQYF.